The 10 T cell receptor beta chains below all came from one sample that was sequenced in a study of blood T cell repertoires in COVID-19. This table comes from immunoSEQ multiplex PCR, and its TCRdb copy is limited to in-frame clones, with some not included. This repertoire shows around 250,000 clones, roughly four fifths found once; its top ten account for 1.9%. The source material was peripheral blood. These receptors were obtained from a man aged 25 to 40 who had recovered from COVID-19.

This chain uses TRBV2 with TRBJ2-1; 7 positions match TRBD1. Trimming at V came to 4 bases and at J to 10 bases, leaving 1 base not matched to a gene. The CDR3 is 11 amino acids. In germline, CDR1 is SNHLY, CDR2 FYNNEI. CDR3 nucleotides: TGTGCCAGCAGTGGGACAGGCGAGCAGTTCTTC. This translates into CASSGTGEQFF.

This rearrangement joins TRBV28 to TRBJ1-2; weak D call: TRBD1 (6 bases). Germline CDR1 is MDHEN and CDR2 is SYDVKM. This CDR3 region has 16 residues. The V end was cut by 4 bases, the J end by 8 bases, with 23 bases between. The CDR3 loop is CASSSTQGTVQEGYTF. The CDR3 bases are TGTGCCAGCAGTTCCACACAGGGCACTGTTCAGGAAGGCTACACCTTC.

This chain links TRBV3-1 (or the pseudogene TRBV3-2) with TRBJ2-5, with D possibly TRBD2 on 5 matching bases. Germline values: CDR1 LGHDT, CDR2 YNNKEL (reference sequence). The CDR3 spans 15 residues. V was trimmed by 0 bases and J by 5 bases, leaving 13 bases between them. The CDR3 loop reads CASSQDLARAETQYF. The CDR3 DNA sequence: TGTGCCAGCAGCCAAGATCTTGCGCGGGCGGAGACCCAGTACTTC.

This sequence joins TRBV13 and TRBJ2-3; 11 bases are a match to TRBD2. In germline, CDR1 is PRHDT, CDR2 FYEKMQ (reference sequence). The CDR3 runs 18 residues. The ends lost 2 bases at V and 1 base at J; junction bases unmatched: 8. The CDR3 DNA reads TGTGCCAGCAGCTTACGACTAGCGGGGCTAGAAGGCACAGATACGCAGTATTTT. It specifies CASSLRLAGLEGTDTQYF.

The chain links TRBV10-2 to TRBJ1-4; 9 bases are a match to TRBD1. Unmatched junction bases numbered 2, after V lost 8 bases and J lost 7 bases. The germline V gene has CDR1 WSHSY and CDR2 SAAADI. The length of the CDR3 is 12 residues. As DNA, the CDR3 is TGCGCCAGCGGGACAGGGCTTGAAAAACTGTTTTTT. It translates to CASGTGLEKLFF.

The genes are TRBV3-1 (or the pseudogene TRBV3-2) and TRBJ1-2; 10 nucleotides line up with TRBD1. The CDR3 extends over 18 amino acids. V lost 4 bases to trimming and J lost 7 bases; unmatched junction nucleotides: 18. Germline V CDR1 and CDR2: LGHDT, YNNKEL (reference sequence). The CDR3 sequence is CASSLSAVGAGTGVGYTF. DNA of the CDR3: TGTGCCAGCAGCCTTTCGGCGGTAGGAGCCGGGACAGGGGTTGGCTACACCTTC.

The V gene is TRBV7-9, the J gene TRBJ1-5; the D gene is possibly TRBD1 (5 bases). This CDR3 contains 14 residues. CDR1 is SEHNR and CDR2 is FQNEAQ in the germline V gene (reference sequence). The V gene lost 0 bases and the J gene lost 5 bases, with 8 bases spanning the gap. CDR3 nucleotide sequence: TGTGCCAGCAGCTTAGCGGAGGGGTATCAGCCCCAGCATTTT. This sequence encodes CASSLAEGYQPQHF.

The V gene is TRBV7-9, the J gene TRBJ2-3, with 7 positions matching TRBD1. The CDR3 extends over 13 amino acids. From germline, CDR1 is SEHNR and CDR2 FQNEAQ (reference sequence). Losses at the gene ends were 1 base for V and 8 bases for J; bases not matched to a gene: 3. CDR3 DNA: TGTGCCAGCAGCTTAGGGGACAGCCTTACGCAGTATTTT. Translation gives CASSLGDSLTQYF.

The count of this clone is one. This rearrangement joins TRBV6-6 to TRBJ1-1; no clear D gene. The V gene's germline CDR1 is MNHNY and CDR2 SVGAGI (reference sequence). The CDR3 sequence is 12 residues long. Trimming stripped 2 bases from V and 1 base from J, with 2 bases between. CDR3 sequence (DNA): TGTGCCAGCAGTTACCAGAACACTGAAGCTTTCTTT. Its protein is CASSYQNTEAFF.

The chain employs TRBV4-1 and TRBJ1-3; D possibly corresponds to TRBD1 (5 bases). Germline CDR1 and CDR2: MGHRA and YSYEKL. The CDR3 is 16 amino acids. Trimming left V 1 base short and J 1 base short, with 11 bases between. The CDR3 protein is CASSQVTGESGNTIYF. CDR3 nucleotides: TGCGCCAGCAGCCAAGTCACGGGGGAATCTGGAAACACCATATATTTT.